The source of this TCR beta chain is a study of T cell responses to AZD1222 COVID-19 vaccine. As for this clone: The antigen remains undetermined.

Study-level findings and limits: CD4 TCRs linked to vaccination spanned spike, dominating at 160-218 and 743-854.

This CDR3 spans 15 amino acids. V was clipped by 2 bases and J by 8 bases; unmatched bases: 4. CDR1 and CDR2 (germline): ENHRY, SYGVKD. Sequencing was performed with immunoSEQ multiplex PCR; in TCRdb, only in-frame clones are kept and a portion is missing. Of 130,000 or so clones in the sample, more than 80% were seen once. The J gene is TRBJ2-1, the V gene TRBV10-3; 12 nucleotides agree with TRBD2. This sequence was found in an adult in good health. The specimen was peripheral blood, collected on day 0 of MenACWY control vaccination. The CDR3 is CAISEQTSGRYEQFF. As DNA, the CDR3 is TGTGCCATCAGTGAGCAGACTAGCGGGAGATATGAGCAGTTCTTC.